The 10 T cell receptor beta chains below come from one sample, sequenced in a study of blood T cell repertoires in COVID-19. Produced via immunoSEQ multiplex PCR; TCRdb's table is partial and in-frame only. The sample records over 200,000 clones, 70% to 90% being singletons. The sequenced sample consisted of PBMCs or T cells enriched from blood (not recorded which). The receptors originated from a woman between 50 and 59 years old who had recovered from COVID-19.

This chain connects TRBV5-1 to TRBJ1-3; TRBD1 matches 7 bases. Looked up from germline, CDR1 is SGHRS and CDR2 is YFSETQ. The CDR3 length is 17 residues. V was pared by 4 bases and J by 4 bases, with 14 bases of the junction left unmatched. The CDR3 reads CASSRPVEGASGNTIYF. For the CDR3, the DNA is TGCGCCAGCAGCAGACCGGTGGAGGGGGCATCAGGAAACACCATATATTTT. Full variable domain (missing parts from reference TRBV5-1 and TRBJ1-3): KAGVTQTPRYLIKTRGQQVTLSCSPISGHRSVSWYQQTPGQGLQFLFEYFSETQRNKGNFPGRFSGRQFSNSRSEMNVSTLELGDSALYLCASSRPVEGASGNTIYFGEGSWLTVV.

The V and J genes are TRBV6-5 and TRBJ2-7; TRBD2 agrees at 12 bases. CDR3 size: 14 residues. V was pared by 5 bases and J by 9 bases, with 8 bases of the junction left unmatched. Germline-derived CDR1 and CDR2 are MNHEY and SVGAGI. The CDR3 nucleotides read TGTGCCAGCAGTCCTTGGACTAGCGGGGAACGGCAGTACTTC. It specifies CASSPWTSGERQYF.

The chain couples TRBV29-1 to TRBJ2-1, with TRBD2 matching 10 bases. This CDR3 is built from 14 residues. V lost 7 bases and J lost 2; bases outside the gene matches: 5. The germline V gene encodes CDR1 SQVTM and CDR2 ANQGSEA. The CDR3 DNA sequence: TGCAGCGCCACCCTAGCGGGGGCCTACAATGAGCAGTTCTTC. Protein sequence: CSATLAGAYNEQFF.

The chain has TRBV19 and TRBJ1-1; TRBD1 might be the D (6 bases). Germline V gene data show CDR1 as LNHDA and CDR2 as SQIVND (reference sequence). The CDR3 runs 18 residues. The V end was cut by 3 bases, the J end by 1 base, with 21 bases between. CDR3 residues: CASSIIVGALGANTEAFF. Here the CDR3 DNA reads TGTGCCAGTAGTATTATAGTGGGGGCACTTGGAGCGAACACTGAAGCTTTCTTT.

This chain uses TRBV7-6 with TRBJ2-7; 7 bases map to TRBD2. After removal of 5 bases from V and 0 bases from J, the junction contained 13 bases not matched to a gene. The length of the CDR3 is 17 residues. Germline V lookup: CDR1 SGHVS, CDR2 FNYEAQ. CDR3 sequence (DNA): TGTGCCAGCAGCAGCGGCGGGTTCGGGACTACCTCCTACGAGCAGTACTTC. This sequence encodes CASSSGGFGTTSYEQYF.

This chain joins TRBV3-1 (or the pseudogene TRBV3-2) and TRBJ1-3, with a weak D call TRBD1 (5 bases). CDR1 LGHDT and CDR2 YNNKEL come from the germline V gene (reference sequence). Trimming took off 0 bases at V and 1 base at J, with 13 bases between the two ends. The CDR3 extends over 17 amino acids. The CDR3 DNA reads TGTGCCAGCAGCCAAGACCTCTCGGGGGGTTCTGGAAACACCATATATTTT. It encodes CASSQDLSGGSGNTIYF.

V and J are TRBV19 and TRBJ1-5; 8 positions agree with TRBD1. V trimming: 5 bases; J trimming: 10 bases; junction bases outside the gene matches: 10. The CDR3 runs 14 residues. Germline lookup yields CDR1 LNHDA and CDR2 SQIVND (reference sequence). In nucleotides, the CDR3 is TGTGCCAGTAGTTCCGACAGGGGCTATTCTCCCCAGCATTTT. Translating gives CASSSDRGYSPQHF.

The chain carries TRBV11-3 and TRBJ2-2, with D possibly matching TRBD1 (5 bases). Between the trimmed V and J ends, which lost 5 bases and 5 bases, there was a span of 18 bases. There are 16 residues in the CDR3. Germline V gene lookup returns CDR1 SGHNT and CDR2 YENEEA. The CDR3 region is CASSDYPGSSTGELFF. The CDR3 nucleotides read TGTGCCAGCAGCGATTACCCAGGGTCTTCGACCGGGGAGCTGTTTTTT.

The chain carries TRBV19 and TRBJ1-6; D perhaps matches TRBD1 (5 bases). The CDR3 runs 15 residues. V lost 8 bases and J lost 7, with 18 bases in between. The germline V gene encodes CDR1 LNHDA and CDR2 SQIVND (reference sequence). Written as DNA, the CDR3 is TGTGCCAGTCATTTCGGGGGGGGAACCAATTCACCCCTCCACTTT. Residues: CASHFGGGTNSPLHF.

J is TRBJ2-1 and V is TRBV11-2; D is undetermined. Deletions cut 1 base from V and 3 bases from J, with 7 bases between. CDR1 is SGHAT and CDR2 is FQNNGV in the germline V gene. CDR3 length equals 14 residues. CDR3 sequence: CASSLGGNYNEQFF. The DNA of the CDR3 is TGTGCCAGCAGCTTAGGAGGTAACTACAATGAGCAGTTCTTC.